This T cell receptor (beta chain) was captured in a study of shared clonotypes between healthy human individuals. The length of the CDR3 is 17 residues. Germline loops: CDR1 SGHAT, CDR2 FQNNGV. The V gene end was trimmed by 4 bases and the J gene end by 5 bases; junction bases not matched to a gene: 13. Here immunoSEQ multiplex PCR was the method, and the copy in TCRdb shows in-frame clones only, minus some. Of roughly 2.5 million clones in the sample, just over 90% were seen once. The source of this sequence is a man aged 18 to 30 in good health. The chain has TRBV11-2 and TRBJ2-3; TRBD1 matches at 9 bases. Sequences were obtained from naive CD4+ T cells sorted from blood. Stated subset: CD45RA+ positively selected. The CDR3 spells CASSSIPGTGFKDTQYF. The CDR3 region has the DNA TGTGCCAGCAGCTCTATCCCCGGGACAGGGTTCAAAGATACGCAGTATTTT.